Listed below are T cell receptor beta chains from one sample, sequenced in a study of T-cell reconstitution after alpha-beta-depleted transplantation in children. MiXCR was run by TCRdb on the PCR reads, yielding one entry per CDR3 protein. The table has some 840,000 distinct CDR3 sequences, about 16% seen once. Specimen: PBMCs, mostly from graft donor cells, collected 360 days after TCRalphabeta/CD19-depleted stem cell transplant. The receptors were sampled from a male patient between 10 and 17 years old who had a stem cell transplant for acute lymphoblastic leukemia, so the T cells may come from the graft donor. CDR3s include the opening cysteine and the closing phenylalanine or tryptophan. A D gene is named only where the DNA matches it firmly. A clone size is listed for some rows: how often the clone was seen (once, few, many), or a class if it is expanded.

d_gene	v_gene	abundance	j_gene	CDR3aa	CDR3nt
NA	TRBV7-9	NA	TRBJ2-3	CASSRKGRATDTQYF	TGTGCCAGCAGCCGGAAAGGTAGAGCAACAGATACGCAGTATTTT
TRBD1	TRBV7-9	many	TRBJ2-7	CASSYRGTGILMYEQYF	TGTGCCAGCAGCTATCGCGGGACAGGGATCTTGATGTACGAGCAGTACTTC
NA	TRBV6-2/TRBV6-3	few	TRBJ2-7	CASSYGGRTYEQYF	TGTGCCAGCAGTTACGGGGGCAGAACCTACGAGCAGTACTTC
NA	TRBV15	few	TRBJ2-3	CATSRDPDLTDTQYF	TGTGCCACCAGCAGAGATCCGGACCTCACAGATACGCAGTATTTT
NA	TRBV12-3/TRBV12-4	few	TRBJ1-2	CASSSPTAYYYGYTF	TGTGCCAGCAGTTCTCCTACAGCGTACTACTATGGCTACACCTTC
NA	TRBV7-9	NA	TRBJ2-7	CASSSYDSYEQCF	TGTGCCAGCAGCTCATATGACAGTTACGAGCAGTGCTTC
TRBD2	TRBV5-1	few	TRBJ2-1	CASSYGLAGQSRYNEQFF	TGCGCCAGCAGCTACGGACTAGCGGGACAGAGCCGTTACAATGAGCAGTTCTTC
NA	TRBV7-6	few	TRBJ2-7	CASSSHGTYSYEQYF	TGTGCCAGCAGCTCTCACGGGACATATTCCTACGAGCAGTACTTC
TRBD2	TRBV20-1	NA	TRBJ2-1	CSATQLSGSNEQFF	TGCAGTGCTACCCAGTTGAGCGGGAGTAATGAGCAGTTCTTC
NA	TRBV7-3	few	TRBJ1-2	CASSLPDKGRNYGYTF	TGTGCCAGCAGCCTACCCGACAAGGGCCGAAACTATGGCTACACCTTC
NA	TRBV11-2	few	TRBJ2-1	CASGPGTGSYNEQFF	TGTGCCAGCGGCCCCGGCACTGGGTCCTACAATGAGCAGTTCTTC
TRBD2	TRBV4-1	many	TRBJ2-1	CASSQGAGGPPYNEQFF	TGCGCCAGCAGCCAAGGGGCGGGAGGCCCCCCCTACAATGAGCAGTTCTTC
NA	TRBV6-5	NA	TRBJ2-1	CASSYSRKVSRSYNEQFF	TGTGCCAGCAGTTACTCGAGGAAGGTATCCCGCTCCTACAATGAGCAGTTCTTC
NA	TRBV20-1	many	TRBJ1-1	CSASGRLGSTEAFF	TGCAGTGCCTCGGGACGGTTGGGTTCAACTGAAGCTTTCTTT
NA	TRBV20-1	NA	TRBJ2-6	CSARARYGVSGANVLTF	TGCAGTGCTAGAGCCCGTTATGGGGTATCTGGGGCCAACGTCCTGACTTTC
TRBD2	TRBV5-1	many	TRBJ2-1	CASSLAGTSGYNEQFF	TGTGCCAGCAGCTTAGCCGGGACTAGCGGCTACAATGAGCAGTTCTTC
TRBD1	TRBV25-1	NA	TRBJ2-7	CASSEWGQGAYEQYF	TGTGCCAGCAGTGAATGGGGTCAGGGGGCCTACGAGCAGTACTTC
NA	TRBV5-1	NA	TRBJ2-1	CASSLVVRLGIGEQFF	TGCGCCAGCAGCTTGGTAGTCCGACTAGGTATTGGTGAGCAGTTCTTC
NA	TRBV4-1	NA	TRBJ1-2	CASSQELRGGYTF	TGCGCCAGCAGCCAAGAGCTCCGTGGAGGCTACACCTTC
TRBD2	TRBV12-3/TRBV12-4	NA	TRBJ2-2	CASLTAGADGELFF	TGTGCCAGCCTTACAGCGGGAGCGGACGGGGAGCTGTTTTTT
TRBD2	TRBV20-1	few	TRBJ2-7	CSATPSGSSYEQYF	TGCAGTGCTACCCCTAGCGGATCCTCCTACGAGCAGTACTTC
NA	TRBV9	NA	TRBJ2-5	CASNRRGQETQYF	TGTGCCAGCAACCGCCGGGGGCAAGAGACCCAGTACTTC
NA	TRBV11-2	many	TRBJ2-2	CASSSRGSGTGELFF	TGTGCCAGCAGCTCGCGGGGCTCAGGGACCGGGGAGCTGTTTTTT
TRBD1	TRBV6-1	NA	TRBJ2-5	CASSEGQVQETQYF	TGTGCCAGCAGTGAGGGACAGGTCCAAGAGACCCAGTACTTC
NA	TRBV2	NA	TRBJ2-7	CASNPQDSSYEQYF	TGTGCCAGCAATCCCCAGGACAGCTCCTACGAGCAGTACTTC
NA	TRBV29-1	NA	TRBJ2-4	CSVGVWGRGKNIQYF	TGCAGCGTTGGCGTGTGGGGGAGGGGGAAAAACATTCAGTACTTC
TRBD1	TRBV3-1	NA	TRBJ1-2	CASSQGPGQAYGYTF	TGTGCCAGCAGCCAAGGGCCCGGACAGGCCTATGGCTACACCTTC
NA	TRBV6-2/TRBV6-3	few	TRBJ2-7	CASSSRPWATRYEQYF	TGTGCCAGCAGTTCCCGACCCTGGGCTACTCGCTACGAGCAGTACTTC
NA	TRBV29-1	NA	TRBJ1-1	CSVGGDVNTEAFF	TGCAGCGTTGGAGGGGACGTGAACACTGAAGCTTTCTTT
NA	TRBV6-4	NA	TRBJ2-2	CASRNSLGPKGTGELFF	TGTGCCAGCAGGAATTCACTCGGGCCGAAGGGCACCGGGGAGCTGTTTTTT
TRBD2	TRBV7-2	NA	TRBJ2-1	CASSFDQRESYNEQFF	TGTGCCAGCAGCTTCGATCAGCGGGAGTCCTACAATGAGCAGTTCTTC
TRBD1	TRBV4-1	NA	TRBJ2-7	CASTRTGGGYEQYF	TGCGCCAGCACCCGTACAGGGGGCGGGTACGAGCAGTACTTC
NA	TRBV29-1	NA	TRBJ2-3	CSVAELDAQYF	TGCAGCGTTGCAGAGCTTGATGCGCAGTATTTT
TRBD1	TRBV5-6	few	TRBJ1-1	CASLPSSGGNTEAFF	TGTGCCAGCCTCCCTTCTTCAGGGGGGAACACTGAAGCTTTCTTT
NA	TRBV9	many	TRBJ2-3	CASSVVGEGSDTQYF	TGTGCCAGCAGCGTAGTAGGGGAAGGGTCAGATACGCAGTATTTT
NA	TRBV5-1	few	TRBJ2-5	CASSLSRSETQYF	TGCGCCAGCAGCTTATCCAGGTCAGAGACCCAGTACTTC
NA	TRBV24-1	few	TRBJ2-3	CASPSRASRTDTQYF	TGTGCCTCACCCTCCCGGGCCTCCCGCACAGATACGCAGTATTTT
TRBD2	TRBV29-1	few	TRBJ2-7	CSVGTSASSYEQYF	TGCAGCGTTGGGACTAGCGCTAGCTCCTACGAGCAGTACTTC
TRBD2	TRBV2	NA	TRBJ2-2	CAHGGRGTGELFF	TGTGCTCATGGAGGGAGGGGCACCGGGGAGCTGTTTTTT
TRBD2	TRBV20-1	few	TRBJ2-3	CSAEDWASGRPDTQYF	TGCAGTGCTGAGGACTGGGCTAGCGGGAGACCAGATACGCAGTATTTT
NA	TRBV12-3/TRBV12-4	once	TRBJ2-1	CASSLGGPLPYNEQFF	TGTGCCAGCAGTTTAGGGGGGCCGTTGCCCTACAATGAGCAGTTCTTC
NA	TRBV20-1	many	TRBJ2-7	CSARDLRGTKSSYEQYF	TGCAGTGCTAGAGATCTTAGGGGAACGAAGAGCTCCTACGAGCAGTACTTC
NA	TRBV27	NA	TRBJ2-7	CASCFALQGVIPSYEQYF	TGTGCCAGCTGTTTCGCACTCCAGGGAGTAATCCCCTCCTACGAGCAGTACTTC
NA	TRBV6-2/TRBV6-3	few	TRBJ2-2	CASSPDLPGTGELFF	TGTGCCAGCAGTCCGGACTTGCCTGGCACCGGGGAGCTGTTTTTT
NA	TRBV7-9	few	TRBJ2-1	CASSLRLQGTNEQFF	TGTGCCAGCAGCTTGAGGTTGCAGGGAACAAATGAGCAGTTCTTC
TRBD1	TRBV12-3/TRBV12-4	few	TRBJ1-2	CASFPGQGAPGYTF	TGTGCCAGCTTCCCGGGACAGGGGGCACCTGGCTACACCTTC
NA	TRBV12-3/TRBV12-4	many	TRBJ2-3	CASSLIAGALDTQYF	TGTGCCAGCAGTCTAATTGCGGGGGCCTTAGATACGCAGTATTTT
TRBD2	TRBV24-1	NA	TRBJ2-3	CGASDGSGTGIAGGPTDTQYF	TGTGGGGCCAGTGATGGGTCCGGGACAGGGATAGCGGGAGGGCCGACAGATACGCAGTATTTT
NA	TRBV15	few	TRBJ1-4	CATSRTPTLQGPSEKLFF	TGTGCCACCAGCAGAACTCCAACACTTCAGGGCCCCAGTGAAAAACTGTTTTTT
TRBD1	TRBV5-1	NA	TRBJ1-1	CASTQQGTEAFF	TGCGCCAGCACCCAACAGGGGACTGAAGCTTTCTTT
NA	TRBV7-9	few	TRBJ2-5	CASQNPPEETQYF	TGTGCCAGCCAAAACCCCCCAGAAGAGACCCAGTACTTC
NA	TRBV5-1	NA	TRBJ2-2	CASSSQVRTGELFF	TGCGCCAGCAGCTCACAGGTTCGAACCGGGGAGCTGTTTTTT